This TCR beta chain was found in a study of metastatic and nonmetastatic thyroid tumors. Study context: Blood and tumor or nodule tissue repertoires from malignant and benign thyroid patients were compared. General observations from the study: TCR beta diversity was reportedly significantly higher in malignant thyroid tumors than benign nodules, in blood and tumor.

This clone was recorded at least ten times. Its specificity is unknown. Patients underwent thyroid surgery, and none had received any treatment before it. As originally analysed: Variation in CDR3 across clinicopathological groups served as the basis for constructing a distant-metastasis classifier in papillary thyroid cancer. TCRdb used MiXCR to call clones anew from the PCR reads. These V and J calls derive from TCRdb rather than the authors' analysis. The sample yields tens of thousands of clones, roughly a fifth seen once. CDR3 length equals 15 residues. Germline V gene sequence: CDR1 SGDLS, CDR2 YYNGEE. The V and J ends lost 3 bases and 6 bases, in that order; junction bases with no gene match: 6.

The chain employs TRBV9 and TRBJ1-2, with 12 bases aligning to TRBD1. The TCR was taken from a female donor with papillary thyroid cancer or a benign thyroid nodule (not recorded which). Some clones in this sample may be carry-over from other donors' samples. The source material was blood. The CDR3 spells CASSAWDRGQDGYTF. The CDR3 bases are TGTGCCAGCAGCGCCTGGGACAGGGGGCAGGATGGCTACACCTTC.